The 27 T cell receptor beta chains in this list originate from one sample, sequenced in a study of cytomegalovirus exposure and HLA in healthy donors. Vbeta (60) and Jbeta (13) primers were used in the PCR. Measured with immunoSEQ multiplex PCR; TCRdb has only the in-frame clones, and not every one. This sample's table has approximately 70,000 clones. The sample was PBMCs. These receptors all stem from a woman aged 25 to 45 in good health and CMV-seronegative.

The rearrangement joins TRBV20-1 to TRBJ1-1; D might be TRBD1 (6 bases). The CDR3 totals 11 residues. Germline CDR1 DFQATT, CDR2 SNEGSKA (reference sequence). CDR3 nucleotides: TGCAGGGGGGCGATGAACACTGAAGCTTTCTTT. Translating it yields CRGAMNTEAFF.

V gene TRBV9 combines with J gene TRBJ2-1; D is unclear. V lost 1 base and J lost 8, with 7 bases in between. The CDR3 sequence is 12 residues long. Germline V gives CDR1 SGDLS, CDR2 YYNGEE. The CDR3 region is CASSVQEHEQFF. For the CDR3, the DNA is TGTGCCAGCAGCGTACAAGAGCATGAGCAGTTCTTC.

The chain combines TRBV28 with TRBJ2-7, with 10 positions matching TRBD2. Germline CDR1 is MDHEN and CDR2 is SYDVKM. V dropped 6 bases and J dropped 4; count of bases not matched to a gene: 12. CDR3 length: 16 residues. CDR3 in amino acids: CASRVASGSGAYEQYF. The CDR3 DNA sequence: TGTGCCAGCAGAGTGGCTAGCGGGAGTGGGGCGTACGAGCAGTACTTC.

This chain joins TRBV5-8 and TRBJ1-3; D is perhaps TRBD1 (5 bases). With 2 bases removed from V and 0 bases from J, the gap between germline ends came to 9 bases. This CDR3 contains 15 residues. The germline CDR1 and CDR2 sequences are SGHTS and YDEGEE. In nucleotides, the CDR3 is TGTGCCAGCAGCTTCCCAGGGTTCTCTGGAAACACCATATATTTT. It yields the protein CASSFPGFSGNTIYF. Together with reference TRBV5-8 and TRBJ1-3, the CDR3 gives the full variable domain: EAGVTQSPTHLIKTRGQQATLRCSPISGHTSVYWYQQALGLGLQFLLWYDEGEERNRGNFPPRFSGRQFPNYSSELNVNALELEDSALYLCASSFPGFSGNTIYFGEGSWLTVV.

J is TRBJ1-2 and V is TRBV7-9; D is uncertain. The V end was cut by 5 bases, the J end by 5 bases, with 12 bases between. The CDR3 runs to 13 residues. The V gene's germline CDR1 is SEHNR and CDR2 FQNEAQ (reference sequence). The CDR3 nucleotides read TGTGCCAGCAGCCAACCGGGAGATTATGGCTACACCTTC. Translated: CASSQPGDYGYTF.

J is TRBJ2-1 and V is TRBV9; 16 bases match TRBD2. The CDR3 covers 21 residues. Unmatched junction bases numbered 9, after V lost 0 bases and J lost 0 bases. Per germline, CDR1 SGDLS and CDR2 YYNGEE. CDR3 region: CASSVGVGLAGGSGSYNEQFF. The CDR3 nucleotides are TGTGCCAGCAGCGTAGGGGTGGGACTAGCGGGAGGGTCCGGCTCCTACAATGAGCAGTTCTTC. The variable domain in full, completed from reference TRBV9 and TRBJ2-1, reads DSGVTQTPKHLITATGQRVTLRCSPRSGDLSVYWYQQSLDQGLQFLIQYYNGEERAKGNILERFSAQQFPDLHSELNLSSLELGDSALYFCASSVGVGLAGGSGSYNEQFFGPGTRLTVL.

This chain connects TRBV19 to TRBJ1-5; D is uncertain. This CDR3 spans 14 amino acids. V lost 5 bases, J lost 2 bases, and 10 bases lay in between. CDR1 is LNHDA and CDR2 is SQIVND in the germline V gene (reference sequence). The CDR3 DNA reads TGTGCCAGTAGTTTCGGGGTAGGCAATCAGCCCCAGCATTTT. Amino acids: CASSFGVGNQPQHF.

V usage is TRBV9 and J usage is TRBJ2-6, with D perhaps TRBD2 (5 bases). The germline V gene encodes CDR1 SGDLS and CDR2 YYNGEE. The CDR3 extends over 15 amino acids. Trimming left V 3 bases short and J 0 bases short, with 7 bases between. CDR3 bases: TGTGCCAGCAGCGGAGCGGCCTCTGGGGCCAACGTCCTGACTTTC. As protein: CASSGAASGANVLTF. The variable domain in full, with the rest retrieved from reference TRBV9 and TRBJ2-6, is DSGVTQTPKHLITATGQRVTLRCSPRSGDLSVYWYQQSLDQGLQFLIQYYNGEERAKGNILERFSAQQFPDLHSELNLSSLELGDSALYFCASSGAASGANVLTFGAGSRLTVL.

CDR3 amino acids: CASSPTGRSPWGYTF. For the CDR3, the DNA is TGTGCCAGCAGTCCCACAGGACGGTCCCCTTGGGGCTACACCTTC. This sequence joins TRBV27 and TRBJ1-2, with D possibly matching TRBD1 (5 bases). From germline, CDR1 is MNHEY and CDR2 SMNVEV (reference sequence). V dropped 5 bases and J dropped 8 bases, with 21 bases sitting between them. The CDR3 has 15 amino acids.

The chain links TRBV9 to TRBJ2-2; D perhaps matches TRBD1 (6 bases). V lost 4 bases, J lost 7 bases, and 17 bases lay in between. Germline CDR1 is SGDLS and CDR2 is YYNGEE. This CDR3 has 15 residues. For the CDR3, the DNA is TGTGCCAGCAGCCCCCCGTCGACAGGAAACGGGGAGCTGTTTTTT. Residues: CASSPPSTGNGELFF.

The chain has TRBV6-1 and TRBJ1-4, with 7 bases fitting TRBD1. CDR3 length: 14 amino acids. With V trimmed by 3 bases and J by 2 bases, 0 bases remained unmatched. Germline CDR1 MNHNS, CDR2 SASEGT. This CDR3 reads CASSDRGTNEKLFF. The CDR3, as DNA: TGTGCCAGCAGTGACAGGGGGACTAATGAAAAACTGTTTTTT.

The chain joins TRBV14 to TRBJ1-3; 9 bases are a match to TRBD1. This CDR3 spans 16 amino acids. In germline, CDR1 is SGHDN, CDR2 FVKESK. V lost 3 bases and J lost 4; bases outside the gene matches: 7. CDR3 sequence (DNA): TGTGCCAGCAGCCAGGACAGGGGACTTTACGGAAACACCATATATTTT. Protein product: CASSQDRGLYGNTIYF.

The gene calls are TRBV30 and TRBJ1-3; no clear D. The CDR3 sequence is 13 residues long. Germline V gives CDR1 GTSNPN, CDR2 SVGIG (reference sequence). V was trimmed by 0 bases and J by 4 bases, leaving 7 bases between them. CDR3: CAWSVLMGNTIYF. The CDR3 DNA follows: TGTGCCTGGAGTGTATTAATGGGAAACACCATATATTTT.

This chain uses TRBV28 with TRBJ1-5, with D perhaps TRBD1 (5 bases). CDR3 length: 14 amino acids. Per the germline V gene, CDR1 is MDHEN and CDR2 is SYDVKM. Between the trimmed V and J ends, which lost 3 bases and 5 bases, there was a span of 11 bases. The CDR3 region has the DNA TGTGCCAGCAGTTTGCGGGGCTTGGATCAGCCCCAGCATTTT. Protein sequence: CASSLRGLDQPQHF.

The V call is TRBV7-6, the J call TRBJ2-1, with 10 positions matching TRBD2. Germline values: CDR1 SGHVS, CDR2 FNYEAQ. V was pared by 5 bases and J by 7 bases, with 11 bases of the junction left unmatched. CDR3 length equals 16 residues. Here the CDR3 reads CASSAEGAGGPNEQFF. As DNA, the CDR3 is TGTGCCAGCAGCGCAGAGGGAGCGGGAGGGCCGAATGAGCAGTTCTTC.

V and J are TRBV28 and TRBJ1-5, with a tentative D call TRBD1 (6 bases). Per the germline V gene, CDR1 is MDHEN and CDR2 is SYDVKM. This CDR3 has 14 residues. Trimming stripped 6 bases from V and 4 bases from J, with 13 bases between. This CDR3 reads CASSRPQGNQPQHF. The CDR3 coding sequence is TGTGCCAGCAGCCGCCCCCAGGGGAATCAGCCCCAGCATTTT.

This chain connects TRBV28 to TRBJ2-4, with 7 bases matching TRBD1. With 8 bases clipped from V and 6 bases from J, the junction kept 7 bases outside the gene matches. The V gene's germline CDR1 is MDHEN and CDR2 SYDVKM. This CDR3 spans 13 amino acids. In DNA form, the CDR3 reads TGTGCCAGCGGGTGGGACAGCTCAAACATTCAGTACTTC. Protein product: CASGWDSSNIQYF.

In DNA, the CDR3 is TGTGCCTGGAGCGCCTATACCGGGACAGGGTTATCGGGACCGGGAAACACCATATATTTT. Protein product: CAWSAYTGTGLSGPGNTIYF. The chain employs TRBV30 and TRBJ1-3; 9 nucleotides agree with TRBD1. Germline V CDR1 and CDR2: GTSNPN, SVGIG (reference sequence). V dropped 3 bases and J dropped 4; count of bases not matched to a gene: 22. This CDR3 is built from 20 residues.

The V and J genes are TRBV27 and TRBJ2-2, with 8 bases lining up with TRBD1. Germline assignment: CDR1 MNHEY and CDR2 SMNVEV (reference sequence). J gave up 10 bases and V 2 bases, and 9 bases lay outside the gene matches. This CDR3 is built from 15 residues. In nucleotides, the CDR3 is TGTGCCAGCAGTTTACAGGGGGCGACCGGGGAGGAGCTGTTTTTT. Translated: CASSLQGATGEELFF.

This chain joins TRBV30 and TRBJ1-5, with D possibly TRBD1 on 6 matching bases. V was pared by 2 bases and J by 5 bases, with 13 bases between. Germline V gene lookup returns CDR1 GTSNPN and CDR2 SVGIG (reference sequence). The length of the CDR3 is 14 residues. The CDR3 loop reads CAWSQGQGHQPQHF. CDR3 sequence (DNA): TGTGCCTGGAGTCAGGGGCAGGGGCATCAGCCCCAGCATTTT.

The genes are TRBV27 and TRBJ2-1, with D perhaps matching TRBD2 (6 bases). V was pared by 2 bases and J by 0 bases, with 8 bases between. Germline V gene sequence: CDR1 MNHEY, CDR2 SMNVEV (reference sequence). The length of the CDR3 is 15 residues. CDR3 DNA sequence: TGTGCCAGCAGTTTAGGAGGGAGCTCCTACAATGAGCAGTTCTTC. Its protein is CASSLGGSSYNEQFF.

The chain links TRBV6-1 to TRBJ2-7; D is undetermined. Germline V gene lookup returns CDR1 MNHNS and CDR2 SASEGT. The CDR3 has 16 amino acids. V lost 0 bases to trimming and J lost 2 bases, with 14 bases between them. The CDR3 loop is CASSEARPPRPYEQYF. The CDR3 DNA is TGTGCCAGCAGTGAAGCGAGGCCCCCCCGTCCCTACGAGCAGTACTTC.

The chain uses TRBV19 and TRBJ1-5; 7 bases are a match to TRBD1. The CDR3 consists of 15 residues. J was trimmed by 6 bases and V by 2 bases; bases with no gene match: 7. Germline V CDR1 and CDR2: LNHDA, SQIVND (reference sequence). The CDR3 protein is CASSIQTGMSQPQHF. The CDR3 coding sequence is TGTGCCAGTAGTATACAGACAGGGATGAGTCAGCCCCAGCATTTT.

The gene calls are TRBV19 and TRBJ2-3, with 9 bases fitting TRBD1. The CDR3 is 14 residues long. The ends lost 6 bases at V and 4 bases at J; junction bases unmatched: 5. Germline CDR1 reads LNHDA; CDR2 reads SQIVND (reference sequence). CDR3 DNA: TGTGCCAGTAGACCCGGGACAGGGCCAGATACGCAGTATTTT. This codes for CASRPGTGPDTQYF.

The chain couples TRBV7-2 to TRBJ1-1; TRBD1 might be the D (5 bases). Germline lookup yields CDR1 SGHTA and CDR2 FQGNSA. The CDR3 has 13 amino acids. V was clipped by 6 bases and J by 1 base, with 9 bases between them. The CDR3 sequence: CASRQGQNTEAFF. Written as DNA, the CDR3 is TGTGCCAGCAGACAAGGACAGAACACTGAAGCTTTCTTT.

This rearrangement joins TRBV28 to TRBJ1-5; D gene unclear. CDR1 and CDR2 (germline): MDHEN, SYDVKM. Deletions cut 2 bases from V and 3 bases from J, with 11 bases between. The CDR3 is 15 amino acids. The CDR3 sequence is CASSLIRVVNQPQHF. The CDR3 bases are TGTGCCAGCAGTTTAATTCGGGTTGTCAATCAGCCCCAGCATTTT.

J is TRBJ1-4 and V is TRBV5-4; 10 bases agree with TRBD1. The J segment lost 6 bases and the V segment lost 5 bases, leaving 10 bases of the junction unmatched. The CDR3 totals 16 residues. The germline V gene encodes CDR1 SGHNT and CDR2 YYREEE (reference sequence). The CDR3 DNA reads as TGTGCCAGCAGTTTTTTACCCGGGACAGGGGATGAAAAACTGTTTTTT. Its translation is CASSFLPGTGDEKLFF.